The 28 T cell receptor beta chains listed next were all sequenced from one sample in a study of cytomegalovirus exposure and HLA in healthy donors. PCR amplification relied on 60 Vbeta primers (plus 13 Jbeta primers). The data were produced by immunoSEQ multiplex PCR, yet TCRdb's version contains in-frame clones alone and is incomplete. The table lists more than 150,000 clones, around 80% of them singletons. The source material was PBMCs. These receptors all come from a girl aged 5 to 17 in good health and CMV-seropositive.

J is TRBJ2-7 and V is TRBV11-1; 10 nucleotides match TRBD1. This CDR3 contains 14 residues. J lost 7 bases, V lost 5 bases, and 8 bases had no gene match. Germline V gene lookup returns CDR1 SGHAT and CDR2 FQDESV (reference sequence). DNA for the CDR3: TGTGCCAGCAGCCAAGGGACAGGGGTGAAGGAGCAGTACTTC. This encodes CASSQGTGVKEQYF.

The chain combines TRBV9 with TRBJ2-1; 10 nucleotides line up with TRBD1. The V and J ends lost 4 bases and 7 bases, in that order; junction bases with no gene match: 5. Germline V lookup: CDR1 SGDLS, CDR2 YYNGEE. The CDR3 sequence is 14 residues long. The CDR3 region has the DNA TGTGCCAGCAGCCCCTCGGACAGGGGGAATGAGCAGTTCTTC. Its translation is CASSPSDRGNEQFF.

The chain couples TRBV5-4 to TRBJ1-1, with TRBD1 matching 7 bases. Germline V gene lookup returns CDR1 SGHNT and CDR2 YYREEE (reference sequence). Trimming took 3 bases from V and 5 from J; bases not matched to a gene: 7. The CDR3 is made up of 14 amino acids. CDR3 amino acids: CASSWAGGWTEAFF. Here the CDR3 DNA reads TGTGCCAGCAGCTGGGCAGGGGGGTGGACTGAAGCTTTCTTT.

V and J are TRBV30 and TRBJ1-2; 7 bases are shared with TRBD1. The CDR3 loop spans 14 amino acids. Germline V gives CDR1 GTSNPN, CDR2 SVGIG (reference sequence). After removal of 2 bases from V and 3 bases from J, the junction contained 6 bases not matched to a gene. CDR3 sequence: CAWSYHRGDYGYTF. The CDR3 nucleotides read TGTGCCTGGAGTTATCACAGGGGCGACTATGGCTACACCTTC.

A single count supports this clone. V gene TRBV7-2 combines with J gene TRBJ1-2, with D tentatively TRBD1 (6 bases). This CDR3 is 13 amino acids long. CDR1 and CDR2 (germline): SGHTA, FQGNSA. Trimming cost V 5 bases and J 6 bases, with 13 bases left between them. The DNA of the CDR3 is TGTGCCAGCAGCCCACAGGGAAGGAATGGCTACACCTTC. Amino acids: CASSPQGRNGYTF.

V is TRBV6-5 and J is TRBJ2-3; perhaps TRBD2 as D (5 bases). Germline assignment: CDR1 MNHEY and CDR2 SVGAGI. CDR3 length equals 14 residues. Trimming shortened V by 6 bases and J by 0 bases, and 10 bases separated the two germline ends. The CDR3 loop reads CASRRALSTDTQYF. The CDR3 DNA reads TGTGCCAGCAGGAGGGCTTTGAGCACAGATACGCAGTATTTT.

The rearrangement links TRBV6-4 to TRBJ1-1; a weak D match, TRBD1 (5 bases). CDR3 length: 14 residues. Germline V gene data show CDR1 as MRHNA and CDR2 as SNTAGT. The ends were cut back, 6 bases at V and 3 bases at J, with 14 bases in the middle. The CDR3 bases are TGTGCCAGCAGCTCAGGGTTTGGGGACACTGAAGCTTTCTTT. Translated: CASSSGFGDTEAFF.

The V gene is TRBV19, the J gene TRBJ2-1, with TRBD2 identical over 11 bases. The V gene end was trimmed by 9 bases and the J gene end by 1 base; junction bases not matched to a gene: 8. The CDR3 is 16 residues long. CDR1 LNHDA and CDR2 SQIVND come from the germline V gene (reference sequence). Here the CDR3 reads CASARLAGPSYNEQFF. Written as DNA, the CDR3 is TGTGCCAGCGCTCGACTAGCGGGACCTTCCTACAATGAGCAGTTCTTC.

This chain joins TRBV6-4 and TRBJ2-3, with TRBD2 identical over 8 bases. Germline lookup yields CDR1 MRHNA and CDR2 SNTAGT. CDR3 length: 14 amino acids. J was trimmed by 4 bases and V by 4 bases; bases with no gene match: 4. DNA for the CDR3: TGTGCCAGCAGTGCCCGGGAGGGCGCAGATACGCAGTATTTT. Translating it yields CASSAREGADTQYF.

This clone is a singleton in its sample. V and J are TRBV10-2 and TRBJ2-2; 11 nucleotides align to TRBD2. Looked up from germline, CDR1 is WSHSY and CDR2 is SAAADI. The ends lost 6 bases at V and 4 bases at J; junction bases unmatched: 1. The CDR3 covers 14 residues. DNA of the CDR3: TGCGCCAGCAGCGGGACTAGCGGCACCGGGGAGCTGTTTTTT. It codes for CASSGTSGTGELFF.

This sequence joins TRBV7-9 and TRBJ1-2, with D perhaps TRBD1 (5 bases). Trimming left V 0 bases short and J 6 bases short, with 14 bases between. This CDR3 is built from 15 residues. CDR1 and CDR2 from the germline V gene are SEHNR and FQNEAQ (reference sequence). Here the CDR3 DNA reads TGTGCCAGCAGCTTAGCGGACATTTCGAGGAATGGCTACACCTTC. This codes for CASSLADISRNGYTF.

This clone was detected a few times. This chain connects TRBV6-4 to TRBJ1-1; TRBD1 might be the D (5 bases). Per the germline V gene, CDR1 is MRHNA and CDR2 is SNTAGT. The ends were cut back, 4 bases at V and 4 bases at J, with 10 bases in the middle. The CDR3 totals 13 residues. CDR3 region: CASSVSGLTEAFF. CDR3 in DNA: TGTGCCAGCAGTGTATCAGGGCTCACTGAAGCTTTCTTT.

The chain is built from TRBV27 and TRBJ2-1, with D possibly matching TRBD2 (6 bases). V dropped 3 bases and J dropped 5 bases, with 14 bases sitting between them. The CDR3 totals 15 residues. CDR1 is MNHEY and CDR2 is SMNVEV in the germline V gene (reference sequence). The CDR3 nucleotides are TGTGCCAGCAGTTTTGGCCCGGGACTTGACAATGAGCAGTTCTTC. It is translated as CASSFGPGLDNEQFF.

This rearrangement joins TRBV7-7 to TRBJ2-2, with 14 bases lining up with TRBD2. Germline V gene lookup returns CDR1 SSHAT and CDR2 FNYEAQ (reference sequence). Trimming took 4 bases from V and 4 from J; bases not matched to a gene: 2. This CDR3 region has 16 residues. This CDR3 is CASSSGLAGGTGELFF. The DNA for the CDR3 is TGTGCCAGCAGCTCAGGACTAGCGGGAGGCACCGGGGAGCTGTTTTTT.

Written as DNA, the CDR3 is TGTGCCAGCAGCAAGAGTTCCACTAATGAAAAACTGTTTTTT. It yields the protein CASSKSSTNEKLFF. The chain is built from TRBV25-1 and TRBJ1-4; the D is unclear. Between the trimmed V and J ends, which lost 6 bases and 2 bases, there was a span of 10 bases. This CDR3 has 14 amino acids. CDR1 is MGHDK and CDR2 is SYGVNS in the germline V gene.

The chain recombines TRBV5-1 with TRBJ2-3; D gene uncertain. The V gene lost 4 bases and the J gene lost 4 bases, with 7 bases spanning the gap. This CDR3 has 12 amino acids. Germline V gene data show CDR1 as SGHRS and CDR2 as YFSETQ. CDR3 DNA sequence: TGCGCCAGCAGCATTCCTCCAGATACGCAGTATTTT. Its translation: CASSIPPDTQYF.

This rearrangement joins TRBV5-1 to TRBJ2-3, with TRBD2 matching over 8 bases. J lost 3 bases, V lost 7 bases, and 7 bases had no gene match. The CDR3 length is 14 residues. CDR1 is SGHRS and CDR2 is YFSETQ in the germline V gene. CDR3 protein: CASRMAGGTDTQYF. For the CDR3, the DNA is TGCGCCAGCCGAATGGCGGGAGGAACAGATACGCAGTATTTT.

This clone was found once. CDR3 region: CASSLALNTEAFF. Here the CDR3 DNA reads TGTGCCAGCAGCCTGGCTCTGAACACTGAAGCTTTCTTT. The chain combines TRBV7-3 with TRBJ1-1, with D uncertain. CDR3 length: 13 amino acids. With 5 bases removed from V and 0 bases from J, the gap between germline ends came to 7 bases. Germline assignment: CDR1 SGHTA and CDR2 FQGTGA.

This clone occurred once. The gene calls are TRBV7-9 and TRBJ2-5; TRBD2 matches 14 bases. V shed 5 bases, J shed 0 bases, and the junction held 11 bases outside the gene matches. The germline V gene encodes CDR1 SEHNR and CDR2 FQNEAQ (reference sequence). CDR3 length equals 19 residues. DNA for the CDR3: TGTGCCAGCAGCCCCGGACTAGCGGGAGGAAACCTTTACCAAGAGACCCAGTACTTC. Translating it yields CASSPGLAGGNLYQETQYF.

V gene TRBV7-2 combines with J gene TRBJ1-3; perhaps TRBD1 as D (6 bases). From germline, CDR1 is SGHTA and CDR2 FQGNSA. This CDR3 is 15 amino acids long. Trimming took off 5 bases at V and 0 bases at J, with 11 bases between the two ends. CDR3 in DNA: TGTGCCAGCAGCCCGGGGACACTCTCTGGAAACACCATATATTTT. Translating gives CASSPGTLSGNTIYF.

The CDR3 is CASSWLPLSDQPQHF. CDR3 in DNA: TGTGCCAGCAGTTGGTTGCCCTTAAGCGATCAGCCCCAGCATTTT. This chain links TRBV6-5 with TRBJ1-5, with D unresolved. V gave up 4 bases and J gave up 5 bases, with 15 bases separating them. This CDR3 contains 15 residues. Germline V gene lookup returns CDR1 MNHEY and CDR2 SVGAGI.

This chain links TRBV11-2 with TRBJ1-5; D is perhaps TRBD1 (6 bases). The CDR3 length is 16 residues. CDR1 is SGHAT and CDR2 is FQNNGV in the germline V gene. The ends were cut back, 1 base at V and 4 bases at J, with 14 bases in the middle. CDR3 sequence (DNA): TGTGCCAGCAGCTTAGGGGGGCACGGCGGGAATCAGCCCCAGCATTTT. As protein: CASSLGGHGGNQPQHF.

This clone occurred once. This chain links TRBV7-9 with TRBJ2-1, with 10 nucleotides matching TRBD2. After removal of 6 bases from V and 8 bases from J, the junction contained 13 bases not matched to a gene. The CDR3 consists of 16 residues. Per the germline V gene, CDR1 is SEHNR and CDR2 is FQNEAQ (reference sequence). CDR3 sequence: CASSASSSGSLHEQFF. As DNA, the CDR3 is TGTGCCAGCAGTGCGTCTTCTAGCGGGAGTTTACATGAGCAGTTCTTC. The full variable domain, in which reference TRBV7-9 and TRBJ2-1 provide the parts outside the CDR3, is DTGVSQNPRHKITKRGQNVTFRCDPISEHNRLYWYRQTLGQGPEFLTYFQNEAQLEKSRLLSDRFSAERPKGSFSTLEIQRTEQGDSAMYLCASSASSSGSLHEQFFGPGTRLTVL.

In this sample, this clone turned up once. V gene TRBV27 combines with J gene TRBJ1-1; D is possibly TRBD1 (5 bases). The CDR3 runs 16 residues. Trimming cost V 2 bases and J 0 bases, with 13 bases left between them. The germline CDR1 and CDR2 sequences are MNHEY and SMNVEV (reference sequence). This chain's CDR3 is CASSLMFGALNTEAFF. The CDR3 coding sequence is TGTGCCAGCAGTTTAATGTTTGGGGCTTTGAACACTGAAGCTTTCTTT.

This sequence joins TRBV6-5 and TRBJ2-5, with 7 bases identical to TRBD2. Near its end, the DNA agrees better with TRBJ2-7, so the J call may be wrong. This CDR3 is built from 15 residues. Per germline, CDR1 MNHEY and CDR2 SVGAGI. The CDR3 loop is CASGSGTFGDYEQYF. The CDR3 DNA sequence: TGTGCCAGCGGGAGCGGGACTTTTGGGGATTACGAGCAGTACTTC.

CDR3: CAISESLASVNQPQHF. In DNA form, the CDR3 reads TGTGCCATCAGTGAGTCTTTAGCCTCCGTCAATCAGCCCCAGCATTTT. This chain joins TRBV10-3 and TRBJ1-5; D is uncertain. The CDR3 covers 16 residues. V was shortened by 0 bases and J by 3 bases, with 12 bases between the two germline ends. Germline-derived CDR1 and CDR2 are ENHRY and SYGVKD.

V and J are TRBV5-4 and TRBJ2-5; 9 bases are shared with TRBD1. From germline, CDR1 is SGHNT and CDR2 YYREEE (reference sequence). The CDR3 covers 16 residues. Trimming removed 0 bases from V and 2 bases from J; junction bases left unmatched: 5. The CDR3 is CASSLGTGAGQETQYF. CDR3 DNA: TGTGCCAGCAGCTTGGGGACAGGGGCCGGTCAAGAGACCCAGTACTTC.

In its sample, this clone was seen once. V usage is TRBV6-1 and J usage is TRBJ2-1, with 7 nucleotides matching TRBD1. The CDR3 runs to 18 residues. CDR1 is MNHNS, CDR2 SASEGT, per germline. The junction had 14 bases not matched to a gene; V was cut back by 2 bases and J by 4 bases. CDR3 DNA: TGTGCCAGCAGTGAATTCATTGCTGGGACAGCGCAATACAATGAGCAGTTCTTC. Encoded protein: CASSEFIAGTAQYNEQFF.